This T cell receptor (beta chain) originates from a study of blood T cell repertoires in COVID-19. Study-wide context: Sites in the United States, Italy and Spain provided acute and convalescent COVID-19 samples. In each case, the material was cDNA or gDNA derived from T cells, B-cell-depleted T cells, or PBMCs.

Germline-derived CDR1 and CDR2 are KGHSH and LQKENI. The CDR3 consists of 14 residues. Trimming cost V 3 bases and J 2 bases; bases outside gene matches: 3. Profiling relied on immunoSEQ multiplex PCR, and the TCRdb table lists in-frame clones only, not all of them. Counted here are more than 120,000 clones, roughly 87% occurring once; the ten biggest clones make up nearly 0.95%. This clonotype was obtained from a woman between 50 and 59 years old with acute or convalescent COVID-19. This rearrangement joins TRBV18 to TRBJ1-2; 7 nucleotides line up with TRBD1. Sequencing was performed on peripheral blood. CDR3 loop: CASSPEGANYGYTF. CDR3 nucleotide sequence: TGTGCCAGCTCACCGGAGGGGGCGAACTATGGCTACACCTTC.